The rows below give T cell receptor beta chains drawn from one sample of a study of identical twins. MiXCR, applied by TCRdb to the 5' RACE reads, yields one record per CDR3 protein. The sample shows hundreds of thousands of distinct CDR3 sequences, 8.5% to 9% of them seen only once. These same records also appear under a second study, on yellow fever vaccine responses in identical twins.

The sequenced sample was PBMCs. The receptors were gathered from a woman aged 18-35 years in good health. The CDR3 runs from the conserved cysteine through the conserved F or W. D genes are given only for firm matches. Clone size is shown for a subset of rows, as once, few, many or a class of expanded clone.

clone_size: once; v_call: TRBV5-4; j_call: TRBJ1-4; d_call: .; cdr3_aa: CAIGPGTGGEKLFF; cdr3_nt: TGTGCCATCGGCCCTGGGACTGGTGGCGAAAAACTGTTTTTT
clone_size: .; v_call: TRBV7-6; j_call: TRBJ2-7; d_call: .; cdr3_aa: CASSPDGNEQYF; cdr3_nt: TGTGCCAGCAGTCCGGACGGGAACGAGCAGTACTTC
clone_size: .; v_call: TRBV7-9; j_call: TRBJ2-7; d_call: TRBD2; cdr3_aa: CASSFSGGAFDEQYF; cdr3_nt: TGTGCCAGCAGCTTTAGCGGGGGGGCATTCGACGAGCAGTACTTC
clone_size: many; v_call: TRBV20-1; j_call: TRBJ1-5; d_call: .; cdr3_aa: CSARGDGNQPQHF; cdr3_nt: TGCAGTGCTAGAGGGGACGGGAATCAGCCCCAGCATTTT
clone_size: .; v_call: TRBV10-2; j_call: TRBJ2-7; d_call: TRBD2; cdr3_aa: CASSDGLGTSGRGGEQYF; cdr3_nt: TGCGCCAGCAGTGATGGTTTGGGGACTAGCGGGAGGGGCGGCGAGCAGTACTTC
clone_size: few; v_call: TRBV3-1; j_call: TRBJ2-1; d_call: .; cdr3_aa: CASSLKTLSDNEQFF; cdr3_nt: TGTGCCAGCAGCCTTAAGACGCTTTCAGACAATGAGCAGTTCTTC
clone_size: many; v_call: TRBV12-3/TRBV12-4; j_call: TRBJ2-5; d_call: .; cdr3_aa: CASRPQVGQETQYF; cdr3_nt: TGTGCCAGCAGGCCTCAGGTGGGGCAAGAGACCCAGTACTTC
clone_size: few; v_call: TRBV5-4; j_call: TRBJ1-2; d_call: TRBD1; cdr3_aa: CATGTGGFYGYTF; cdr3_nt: TGTGCCACCGGGACAGGGGGCTTCTATGGCTACACCTTC
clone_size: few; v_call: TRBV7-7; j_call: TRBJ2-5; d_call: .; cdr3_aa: CASSRPGNEETQYF; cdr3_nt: TGTGCTAGCAGCCGTCCGGGAAACGAAGAGACCCAGTACTTC
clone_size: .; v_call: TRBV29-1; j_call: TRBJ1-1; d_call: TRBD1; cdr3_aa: CSVDPGGRGAFF; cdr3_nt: TGCAGCGTTGACCCAGGGGGCAGGGGAGCTTTCTTT
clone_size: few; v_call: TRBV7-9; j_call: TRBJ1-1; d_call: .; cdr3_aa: CASSSSGGATEAFF; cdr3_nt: TGTGCCAGCAGCTCGTCGGGGGGGGCTACTGAAGCTTTCTTT
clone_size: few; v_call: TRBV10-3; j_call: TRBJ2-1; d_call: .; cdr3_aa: CAISNLGNEQFF; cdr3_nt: TGTGCCATTAGCAATTTGGGGAATGAGCAGTTCTTC
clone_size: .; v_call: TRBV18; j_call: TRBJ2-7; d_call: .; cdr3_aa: CASSTNRGAQDEQYF; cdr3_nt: TGTGCCAGCTCGACAAATCGGGGGGCGCAGGACGAGCAGTACTTC
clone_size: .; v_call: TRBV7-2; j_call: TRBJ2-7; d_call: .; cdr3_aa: CASRQEPGATYEQYF; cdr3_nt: TGTGCCAGCAGACAAGAGCCAGGGGCGACCTACGAGCAGTACTTC
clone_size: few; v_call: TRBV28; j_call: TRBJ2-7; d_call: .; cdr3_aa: CASRPPDSISYEQYF; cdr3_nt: TGTGCCAGCAGACCCCCGGACAGCATCTCCTACGAGCAGTACTTC
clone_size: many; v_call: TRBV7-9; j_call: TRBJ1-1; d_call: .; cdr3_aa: CASSPLEGTDTEAFF; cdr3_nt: TGTGCCAGCAGCCCCCTAGAGGGGACGGACACTGAAGCTTTCTTT
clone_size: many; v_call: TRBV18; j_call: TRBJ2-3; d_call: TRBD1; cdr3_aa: CASSPGQGATDTQYF; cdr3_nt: TGTGCCAGCAGCCCGGGACAGGGGGCCACAGATACGCAGTATTTT
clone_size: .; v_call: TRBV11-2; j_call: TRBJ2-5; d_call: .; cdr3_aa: CASSLTGTFEDEPQYF; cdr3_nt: TGTGCCAGCAGCCTGACCGGGACCTTTGAAGACGAGCCCCAGTACTTC
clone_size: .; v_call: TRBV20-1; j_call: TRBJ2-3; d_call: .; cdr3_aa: CSARERGTLYF; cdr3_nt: TGCAGTGCTAGAGAACGGGGGACCTTGTATTTT
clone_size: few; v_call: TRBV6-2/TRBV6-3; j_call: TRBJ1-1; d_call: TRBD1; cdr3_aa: CASRGFRTGDYWNTEAFF; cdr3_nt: TGTGCCAGCAGAGGGTTCCGGACAGGGGACTACTGGAACACTGAAGCTTTCTTT
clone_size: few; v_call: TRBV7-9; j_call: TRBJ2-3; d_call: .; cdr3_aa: CASSWPVEATITDTQYF; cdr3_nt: TGTGCCAGCAGCTGGCCTGTGGAGGCTACCATCACAGATACGCAGTATTTT
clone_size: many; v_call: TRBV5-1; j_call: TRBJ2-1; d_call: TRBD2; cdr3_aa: CASRRETYNEQFF; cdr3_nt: TGCGCCAGCCGGCGGGAGACCTACAATGAGCAGTTCTTC
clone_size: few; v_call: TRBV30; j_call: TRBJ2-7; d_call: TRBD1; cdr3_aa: CAWSLFRTGSYEQYF; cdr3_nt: TGTGCCTGGAGCTTATTTCGGACAGGCTCCTACGAGCAGTACTTC
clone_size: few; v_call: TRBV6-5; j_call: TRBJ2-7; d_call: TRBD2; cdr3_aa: CASSYLSASGRYEQYF; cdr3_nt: TGTGCCAGCAGTTACTTATCGGCTAGCGGGAGATACGAGCAGTACTTC
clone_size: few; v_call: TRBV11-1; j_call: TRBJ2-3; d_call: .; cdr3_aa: CASSSHISPDTQYF; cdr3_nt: TGTGCCAGCAGCTCCCATATAAGCCCAGATACGCAGTATTTT
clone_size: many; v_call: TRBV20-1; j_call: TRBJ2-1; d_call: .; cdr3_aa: CSARDPGSYNEQFF; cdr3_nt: TGCAGTGCTAGAGATCCAGGTTCCTACAATGAGCAGTTCTTC
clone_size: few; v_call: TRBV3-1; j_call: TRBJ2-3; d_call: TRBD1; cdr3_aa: CASSQDKFTGTGHTDTQYF; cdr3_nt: TGTGCCAGCAGCCAAGATAAATTCACAGGGACAGGGCACACAGATACGCAGTATTTT
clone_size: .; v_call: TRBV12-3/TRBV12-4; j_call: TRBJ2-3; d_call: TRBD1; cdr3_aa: CASSLALRGPRTDTQYF; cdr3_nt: TGTGCCAGCAGTCTAGCCTTGAGGGGGCCTCGCACAGATACGCAGTATTTT
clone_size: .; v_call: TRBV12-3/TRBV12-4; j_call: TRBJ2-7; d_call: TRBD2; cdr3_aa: CASRPSGGDNEQYF; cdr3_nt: TGTGCCAGCAGGCCAAGCGGGGGGGACAACGAGCAGTACTTC
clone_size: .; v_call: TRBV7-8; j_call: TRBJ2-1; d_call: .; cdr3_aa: CASSFRLVWNEQFF; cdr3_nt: TGTGCCAGCAGCTTCCGACTAGTCTGGAATGAGCAGTTCTTC
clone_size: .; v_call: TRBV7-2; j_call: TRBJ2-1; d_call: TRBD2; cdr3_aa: CASSLGPGLAVYNEQFF; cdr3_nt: TGTGCCAGCAGCTTAGGGCCGGGACTAGCGGTCTACAATGAGCAGTTCTTC
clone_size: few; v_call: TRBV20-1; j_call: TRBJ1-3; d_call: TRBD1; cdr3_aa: CSARDGQGLTGNTIYF; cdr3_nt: TGCAGTGCTAGAGATGGACAGGGACTTACTGGAAACACCATATATTTT
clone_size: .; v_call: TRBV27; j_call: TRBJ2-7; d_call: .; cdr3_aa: CASSIGANEQYF; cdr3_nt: TGTGCCAGCAGCATCGGGGCGAACGAGCAGTACTTC
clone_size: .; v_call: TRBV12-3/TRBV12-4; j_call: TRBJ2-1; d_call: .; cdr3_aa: CASSDRKIDNEQFF; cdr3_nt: TGTGCCAGCAGTGACAGAAAGATTGACAATGAGCAGTTCTTC
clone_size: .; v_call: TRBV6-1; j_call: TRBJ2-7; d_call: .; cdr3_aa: CASSSSALAYEQYF; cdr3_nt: TGTGCCAGCAGTTCAAGCGCCCTCGCCTACGAGCAGTACTTC
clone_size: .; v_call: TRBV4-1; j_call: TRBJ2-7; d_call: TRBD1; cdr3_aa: CASSQDLRRDRGGEQYF; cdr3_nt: TGCGCCAGCAGCCAAGATCTCCGGAGGGACAGGGGAGGCGAGCAGTACTTC
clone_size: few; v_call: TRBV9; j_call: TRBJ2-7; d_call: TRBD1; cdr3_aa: CASSAGQGRDEQYF; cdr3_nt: TGTGCCAGCAGCGCCGGACAGGGTCGGGACGAGCAGTACTTC
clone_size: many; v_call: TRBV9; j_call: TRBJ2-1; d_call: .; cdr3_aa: CASSVQADNNEQFF; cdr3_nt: TGTGCCAGCAGCGTACAGGCAGACAACAATGAGCAGTTCTTC
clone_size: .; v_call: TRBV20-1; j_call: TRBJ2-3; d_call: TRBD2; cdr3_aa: CSARGATRSGGQYF; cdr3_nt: TGCAGTGCTAGAGGCGCCACTAGGAGCGGGGGACAGTATTTT
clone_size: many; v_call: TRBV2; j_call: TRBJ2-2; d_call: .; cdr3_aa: CASSSSGTRNTGELFF; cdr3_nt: TGTGCCAGCAGCTCATCCGGGACACGGAACACCGGGGAGCTGTTTTTT
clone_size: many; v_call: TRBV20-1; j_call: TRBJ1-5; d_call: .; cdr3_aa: CSAWRGPNQPQHF; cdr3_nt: TGCAGTGCTTGGAGAGGGCCCAATCAGCCCCAGCATTTT